This TCR beta chain was found in a study of blood T cell repertoires in COVID-19. TCRdb's table, derived via immunoSEQ multiplex PCR, lists solely in-frame clones and lacks some. This table has around 100,000 clones, around 81% appearing once. Germline loops: CDR1 SEHNR, CDR2 FQNEAQ (reference sequence). V was trimmed by 6 bases and J by 2 bases, leaving 10 bases between them. This CDR3 has 13 amino acids. In its sample, this clone was seen a few times. Sequencing was carried out using peripheral blood. V usage is TRBV7-9 and J usage is TRBJ1-2; tentatively, D is TRBD1 (6 bases). The receptor comes from a man aged 45-65 years with active or convalescent COVID-19. The CDR3 loop reads CASSPDRNYGYTF. Written as DNA, the CDR3 is TGTGCCAGCAGTCCCGACAGGAACTATGGCTACACCTTC. The full variable domain, completed using reference TRBV7-9 and TRBJ1-2, is DTGVSQNPRHKITKRGQNVTFRCDPISEHNRLYWYRQTLGQGPEFLTYFQNEAQLEKSRLLSDRFSAERPKGSFSTLEIQRTEQGDSAMYLCASSPDRNYGYTFGSGTRLTVV.